The rows below give T cell receptor beta chains drawn from one sample of a study of patients and donors after allogeneic stem cell transplantation. TCRdb re-called the RT-PCR reads with MiXCR, one entry per CDR3 protein. The sample records roughly 12,000 distinct CDR3 sequences, less than 25% being singletons. The sequencing input was blood, either unsorted or a sorted T cell fraction (not recorded which). These receptors were collected from a human donor who was either an allogeneic HSCT recipient or a stem cell or donor lymphocyte infusion donor (not recorded which). It is not recorded whose cells these are; they may come from a transplant donor. The CDR3 runs from the conserved cysteine through the conserved F or W. D genes are given only for firm matches. Where a row states a size, it is once, few, many or the class of an expanded clone; other rows omit it.

V	size	D	J	DNA	CDR3
TRBV6-6	few	-	TRBJ1-3	TGTGCCAGCCGAGTGGGGGGTTCTGGAAACACCATATATTTT	CASRVGGSGNTIYF
TRBV29-1	-	TRBD2	TRBJ2-3	TGCAGCGCCCAAGTGGCGGGAGTATCAGATACGCAGTATTTT	CSAQVAGVSDTQYF
TRBV7-9	few	TRBD2	TRBJ2-3	TGTGCCAGCAGCTTAGGACTAGCGGGGGCCACAGATACGCAGTATTTT	CASSLGLAGATDTQYF
TRBV7-2	-	-	TRBJ1-2	TGTGCCAGCAGCTTAGGGCCGTCTAGGGGCTACACCTTC	CASSLGPSRGYTF
TRBV5-1	medium-sized	TRBD1	TRBJ1-2	TGCGCCAGCAGCTTACAGGGGCGCGGGAATGGCTACACCTTC	CASSLQGRGNGYTF
TRBV24-1	few	TRBD1	TRBJ1-1	TGTGCCACCAAGGACAGGGGGAACACTGAAGCTTTCTTT	CATKDRGNTEAFF
TRBV6-6	-	TRBD1	TRBJ2-1	TGTGCCAGCAGTGACACAGGGGGGAACTTACAGGAGCAGTTCTTC	CASSDTGGNLQEQFF
TRBV4-2	-	-	TRBJ1-4	TGTGCCAGCAGCCGTACAGGGAATAATGAAAAACTGTTTTTT	CASSRTGNNEKLFF
TRBV29-1	medium-sized	TRBD1	TRBJ1-1	TGCAGCGACTTTGACAGGGGAAGCACTGAAGCTTTCTTT	CSDFDRGSTEAFF
TRBV7-9	-	TRBD1	TRBJ1-2	TGTGCCAGCAGCAATCGGACAGGGGGGGAATATGGCTACACCTTC	CASSNRTGGEYGYTF
TRBV5-1	medium-sized	-	TRBJ2-2	TGCGCCAGCAGCGGTTGGAGGACGAACACCGGGGAGCTGTTTTTT	CASSGWRTNTGELFF
TRBV7-9	few	-	TRBJ1-1	TGTGCCAGCAGCCCTAGTGGGGGCACTGAAGCTTTCTTT	CASSPSGGTEAFF
TRBV14	once	-	TRBJ1-1	TGTGCCAGCAGCCTTACCCCCTCGCAGTGGATAACTGAAGCTTTCTTT	CASSLTPSQWITEAFF
TRBV4-3	few	-	TRBJ2-7	TGCGCCAGCAGCCAAGATGGCAGGGAGACCTACGAGCAGTACTTC	CASSQDGRETYEQYF
TRBV25-1	medium-sized	-	TRBJ2-5	TGTGCCAGCAGTGAAGGTGCGTCACAGTACCAAGAGACCCAGTACTTC	CASSEGASQYQETQYF
TRBV30	once	-	TRBJ1-5	TGTGCCTGGAGTGGGGGACGGGGGAGGAATCAGCCCCAGCATTTT	CAWSGGRGRNQPQHF
TRBV7-2	-	-	TRBJ1-1	TGTGCCAGCAGCTTAGCGCGGGTGAAGGCGGACACTGAAGCTTTCTTT	CASSLARVKADTEAFF
TRBV7-9	-	-	TRBJ1-6	TGTGCCAGCACGACAAAGGGAGGAGGTTCACCCCTCCACTTT	CASTTKGGGSPLHF